The next 10 T cell receptor beta chains were all read from a single sample in a study of PD-1 blockade in classical Hodgkin lymphoma. Using immunoSEQ multiplex PCR, the repertoire was profiled, and TCRdb retains in-frame clones only, with some absent. The sample holds about 110,000 clones; 80% to 90% are singletons and the top ten take about 20%. Relapse after autologous stem cell transplantation occurred in every patient, and brentuximab vedotin exposure varied. The source was peripheral blood mononuclear cells (PBMCs), collected before the second cycle of nivolumab. Receptors originate from a human donor with classical Hodgkin lymphoma.

This clone was counted a single time. CDR3 in DNA: TGTGCCAGCAGGGAGCGTGGAAGGGGCGAGCAGTACTTC. Its translation: CASRERGRGEQYF. The rearrangement links TRBV7-9 to TRBJ2-7; the D gene is possibly TRBD1 (5 bases). V was clipped by 6 bases and J by 6 bases, with 15 bases between them. CDR3 size: 13 residues. Germline assignment: CDR1 SEHNR and CDR2 FQNEAQ (reference sequence).

V usage is TRBV7-8 and J usage is TRBJ2-1; D is ambiguous. V lost 1 base, J lost 4 bases, and 5 bases lay in between. CDR1 is SGHVS, CDR2 FQNEAQ, per germline. This CDR3 contains 13 residues. The DNA of the CDR3 is TGTGCCAGCAGCTTAGTAGATTACAATGAGCAGTTCTTC. This codes for CASSLVDYNEQFF.

V usage is TRBV5-1 and J usage is TRBJ2-3; 9 positions match TRBD2. The trim removed 5 bases at V and 3 bases at J, leaving 4 bases unmatched. This CDR3 comprises 14 residues. From germline, CDR1 is SGHRS and CDR2 YFSETQ. The CDR3 DNA sequence: TGCGCCAGCAGAGGGACTAGCCAAACAGATACGCAGTATTTT. Translating gives CASRGTSQTDTQYF.

V is TRBV7-2 and J is TRBJ1-1, with 7 bases identical to TRBD1. This CDR3 is built from 13 residues. The V segment lost 8 bases and the J segment 1 base; nucleotides outside the gene matches: 4. In germline, CDR1 is SGHTA, CDR2 FQGNSA. CDR3 loop: CASSNRGNTEAFF. The DNA of the CDR3 is TGTGCCAGCTCGAACAGGGGGAACACTGAAGCTTTCTTT.

The CDR3: CASSEGGRGGNTIYF. Written as DNA, the CDR3 is TGTGCCAGCAGTGAAGGAGGGAGGGGTGGAAACACCATATATTTT. The V gene is TRBV2, the J gene TRBJ1-3; D might be TRBD1 (5 bases). Trimming removed 1 base at V and 3 bases at J, with 10 bases between. This CDR3 has 15 amino acids. CDR1 is SNHLY and CDR2 is FYNNEI in the germline V gene. Together with reference TRBV2 and TRBJ1-3, the CDR3 gives the full variable domain: EPEVTQTPSHQVTQMGQEVILRCVPISNHLYFYWYRQILGQKVEFLVSFYNNEISEKSEIFDDQFSVERPDGSNFTLKIRSTKLEDSAMYFCASSEGGRGGNTIYFGEGSWLTVV.

The chain is built from TRBV4-3 and TRBJ2-5, with D unclear. This CDR3 comprises 13 residues. CDR1 is LGHNA, CDR2 YSLEER, per germline. The V and J ends lost 0 bases and 3 bases respectively, with 5 bases between them. The CDR3 reads CASSQDRKETQYF. As DNA, the CDR3 is TGCGCCAGCAGCCAAGACCGCAAAGAGACCCAGTACTTC.

The rearrangement uses TRBV5-8 and TRBJ2-7, with 11 bases matching TRBD2. Looked up from germline, CDR1 is SGHTS and CDR2 is YDEGEE. The CDR3 sequence is 13 residues long. V was clipped by 3 bases and J by 7 bases; unmatched bases: 3. The CDR3 DNA reads TGTGCCAGCAGCTGGGGGACTAGCGGAGAGCAGTACTTC. Its protein product is CASSWGTSGEQYF.

This chain uses TRBV27 with TRBJ1-1; perhaps TRBD1 as D (6 bases). Germline V gives CDR1 MNHEY, CDR2 SMNVEV (reference sequence). Trimming left V 6 bases short and J 0 bases short, with 20 bases between. The CDR3 has 17 residues. CDR3 in amino acids: CASSLRGVQGLNTEAFF. CDR3 DNA: TGTGCCAGCAGCTTAAGGGGGGTCCAGGGACTGAACACTGAAGCTTTCTTT.

The chain has TRBV27 and TRBJ2-7, with D maybe TRBD1 (6 bases). The germline V gene encodes CDR1 MNHEY and CDR2 SMNVEV (reference sequence). The V gene lost 5 bases and the J gene lost 2 bases, with 10 bases spanning the gap. The CDR3 loop spans 13 amino acids. The DNA of the CDR3 is TGTGCCAGCAGTCGGGACATAACCTACGAGCAGTACTTC. Translating gives CASSRDITYEQYF.

J is TRBJ2-5 and V is TRBV4-3; weak D call: TRBD1 (6 bases). Trimming removed 1 base at V and 0 bases at J, with 9 bases between. Germline-derived CDR1 and CDR2 are LGHNA and YSLEER. The CDR3 is made up of 15 amino acids. The CDR3 region is CASSQAYRDQETQYF. DNA for the CDR3: TGCGCCAGCAGCCAAGCATACAGGGACCAAGAGACCCAGTACTTC.